Following are 14 T cell receptor beta chains from one sample sequenced in a study of T cells in Graves' hyperthyroidism and ophthalmopathy. RNA transcripts gave rise to amplified TCR beta CDR3 regions. First-round RT-PCR with HTBI primers amplified the TCR CDR3 region. TCRdb re-called the multiplex PCR reads with MiXCR, one entry per CDR3 protein. The repertoire holds 100,000 to 130,000 distinct CDR3 sequences, about a sixth seen once, with around 44% in the top ten. The sample taken for sequencing was blood. These receptors all come from a woman between 50 and 59 years old with Graves' hyperthyroidism.

This clonotype was seen repeatedly, ten times or more. This chain joins TRBV5-5 and TRBJ2-7, with 8 bases that match TRBD2. CDR1 is SGHKS and CDR2 is YYEKEE in the germline V gene (reference sequence). J lost 4 bases, V lost 6 bases, and 12 bases had no gene match. The CDR3 is 15 amino acids. CDR3 nucleotide sequence: TGTGCCAGCAACCTACGCCCGGGACTAGTTTACGAGCAGTACTTC. It translates to CASNLRPGLVYEQYF.

This clonotype occurred many times. The chain uses TRBV10-3 and TRBJ1-4; D not certain. CDR1 and CDR2 from the germline V gene are ENHRY and SYGVKD. V was clipped by 2 bases and J by 0 bases, with 13 bases between them. The CDR3 length is 17 residues. The CDR3 coding sequence is TGTGCCATCAGTGAGGCCGGACCCCTCGCAACTAATGAAAAACTGTTTTTT. It encodes CAISEAGPLATNEKLFF.

This clonotype was observed a handful of times. V usage is TRBV10-3 and J usage is TRBJ1-1, with D hard to call. Germline V gene data show CDR1 as ENHRY and CDR2 as SYGVKD. CDR3 length equals 11 residues. V lost 6 bases and J lost 0, with 2 bases in between. CDR3 loop: CAIRVNTEAFF. The CDR3, as DNA: TGTGCCATCAGGGTGAACACTGAAGCTTTCTTT.

This clonotype was recorded many times. The rearrangement uses TRBV5-1 and TRBJ2-3, with D possibly being TRBD1 (6 bases). Germline V gene lookup returns CDR1 SGHRS and CDR2 YFSETQ. This CDR3 is built from 16 residues. Trimming took off 0 bases at V and 6 bases at J, with 17 bases between the two ends. The CDR3 DNA reads TGCGCCAGCAGCTTGGGCACGGGTCAAAGGGGGGATACGCAGTATTTT. Protein: CASSLGTGQRGDTQYF.

This clonotype showed up many times. The CDR3 DNA reads as TGTGCCAGTAGTATAGCCGTGGGGGTCGGTAGTCAGCCCCAGCATTTT. Residues: CASSIAVGVGSQPQHF. The chain joins TRBV19 to TRBJ1-5, with D perhaps TRBD1 (5 bases). Germline loops: CDR1 LNHDA, CDR2 SQIVND (reference sequence). Trimming took off 1 base at V and 6 bases at J, with 16 bases between the two ends. The CDR3 covers 16 residues.

This clonotype occurred a few times. V usage is TRBV14 and J usage is TRBJ2-2; D may be TRBD1 or TRBD2 (5 bases each). The V gene's germline CDR1 is SGHDN and CDR2 FVKESK. V dropped 3 bases and J dropped 7 bases, with 18 bases sitting between them. The length of the CDR3 is 16 residues. CDR3 in DNA: TGTGCCAGCAGCCAGACCGGGACCCTTTTTTTCGGGGAGCTGTTTTTT. It codes for CASSQTGTLFFGELFF.

There are many counts of this clonotype. J is TRBJ2-5 and V is TRBV20-1; 11 nucleotides match TRBD1. This CDR3 comprises 14 residues. V dropped 5 bases and J dropped 5; count of bases not matched to a gene: 7. The germline gives CDR1 DFQATT, CDR2 SNEGSKA (reference sequence). CDR3 region: CSARGGQGGETQYF. CDR3 nucleotide sequence: TGCAGTGCTCGGGGGGGACAGGGGGGGGAGACCCAGTACTTC.

This clonotype has ten or more counts. The chain recombines TRBV28 with TRBJ1-5; the D gene is possibly TRBD1 (6 bases). Germline V CDR1 and CDR2: MDHEN, SYDVKM. The CDR3 totals 17 residues. V was shortened by 3 bases and J by 2 bases, with 17 bases between the two germline ends. CDR3 sequence: CASSLVRGSMGNQPQHF. The DNA for the CDR3 is TGTGCCAGCAGTTTGGTGAGGGGGAGTATGGGCAATCAGCCCCAGCATTTT. Based on the CDR3 plus reference TRBV28 and TRBJ1-5, the full variable domain is DVKVTQSSRYLVKRTGEKVFLECVQDMDHENMFWYRQDPGLGLRLIYFSYDVKMKEKGDIPEGYSVSREKKERFSLILESASTNQTSMYLCASSLVRGSMGNQPQHFGDGTRLSIL.

V usage is TRBV7-8 and J usage is TRBJ2-7; the match to TRBD2 covers 13 bases. Germline CDR1 and CDR2: SGHVS and FQNEAQ. V shed 5 bases, J shed 5 bases, and the junction held 6 bases outside the gene matches. The CDR3 has 15 residues. The CDR3 DNA reads as TGTGCCAGCAGCCGGGGACTAGCGGGATCGGACGAGCAGTACGTC. Translating gives CASSRGLAGSDEQYV.

This chain uses TRBV28 with TRBJ2-7; the match to TRBD2 covers 12 bases. Trimming cost V 2 bases and J 6 bases; bases outside gene matches: 8. Germline V gene data show CDR1 as MDHEN and CDR2 as SYDVKM. The CDR3 has 16 amino acids. The CDR3 region is CASSLGLAGGLGEQYF. The CDR3 bases are TGTGCCAGCAGTTTAGGCCTAGCGGGGGGGCTCGGCGAGCAGTACTTC.

This clonotype was seen many times. The chain employs TRBV3-1 and TRBJ1-2; 7 bases map to TRBD1. CDR1 and CDR2 from the germline V gene are LGHDT and YNNKEL (reference sequence). The CDR3 spans 16 residues. V was clipped by 3 bases and J by 0 bases; unmatched bases: 7. In DNA form, the CDR3 reads TGTGCCAGCAGCCAGGCCGGGACAGCAGCTAACTATGGCTACACCTTC. This gives the protein CASSQAGTAANYGYTF.

This clonotype has ten or more counts. The chain employs TRBV28 and TRBJ2-5, with D possibly called TRBD1 or TRBD2 (5 bases each). V gave up 5 bases and J gave up 4 bases, with 8 bases separating them. Germline V gene sequence: CDR1 MDHEN, CDR2 SYDVKM. The CDR3 loop spans 12 amino acids. CDR3 nucleotides: TGTGCCAGCAGTCGGGACGCAGAGACCCAGTACTTC. It encodes CASSRDAETQYF.

J is TRBJ2-7 and V is TRBV5-1; 11 nucleotides align to TRBD1. The V segment lost 4 bases and the J segment 6 bases; nucleotides outside the gene matches: 3. The CDR3 consists of 13 residues. Germline V lookup: CDR1 SGHRS, CDR2 YFSETQ. Here the CDR3 reads CASSRTGGGEQYF. The CDR3 region has the DNA TGCGCCAGCAGCCGGACAGGGGGCGGCGAGCAGTACTTC.

This clonotype was seen at least ten times. CDR3 nucleotide sequence: TGCAGTGCTAGTCGGCATTCACCCGGGGCCAAAAACATTCAGTACTTC. As protein: CSASRHSPGAKNIQYF. V is TRBV20-1 and J is TRBJ2-4; D not resolved. The CDR3 runs to 16 residues. Germline V gene data show CDR1 as DFQATT and CDR2 as SNEGSKA (reference sequence). V was pared by 3 bases and J by 1 base, with 16 bases between.